Described below is a single T cell receptor (beta chain) sequence and its context. Its antigen is as yet unknown. Repertoires were generated with immunoSEQ multiplex PCR, while TCRdb's copy carries only in-frame clones and drops some. Counted here are 100,000 to 110,000 clones, 88% occurring once; the ten biggest clones make up approximately 6%. This CDR3 is built from 14 residues. The germline V and J ends were trimmed by 5 bases and 1 base, with 11 bases remaining between them. From germline, CDR1 is SGHTA and CDR2 FQGNSA. Healthy donors had no documented immune events, such as infections, while sampled. This sample stems from a study of identifying expanded T cells in peripheral blood. Study-level findings and limits: Across healthy donors, higher total template counts meant significantly greater approximately two-week count variance. Technical replicates showed approximately 1.2 changed clones; approximately 2 weeks around 15; four weeks 19.

The source of this sequence is a person aged 18 to 70 in good health. Sequenced input: blood. The chain employs TRBV7-2 and TRBJ1-1; possibly TRBD1 for D (6 bases). CDR3 amino acids: CASSTGQPNTEAFF. CDR3 DNA: TGTGCCAGCAGCACGGGACAACCGAACACTGAAGCTTTCTTT.